A selection of T cell receptor beta chains follows, all from one sample in a study of patients and donors after allogeneic stem cell transplantation. One entry per CDR3 protein results from TCRdb running MiXCR on the RT-PCR reads. This table holds 400,000 to 450,000 distinct CDR3 sequences, around 15% found once. The specimen was blood, either unsorted or a sorted T cell fraction (not recorded which). These receptors all stem from a human donor who was either an allogeneic HSCT recipient or a stem cell or donor lymphocyte infusion donor (not recorded which). It is not recorded whose cells these are; they may come from a transplant donor. CDR3s include the opening cysteine and the closing phenylalanine or tryptophan. The D gene is left open where the match is weak. Not every row has a clone size; where given, it reads once, few, many or a size class.

j_call,d_call,v_call,clone_size,cdr3_nt,cdr3_aa
TRBJ1-4,.,TRBV12-3/TRBV12-4,.,TGTGCCAGCAGTCCAGGACACGCGACCGAAAAACTGTTTTTT,CASSPGHATEKLFF
TRBJ2-1,.,TRBV24-1,.,TGTGCCACTAGGGACCACTCCTACAATGAGCAGTTCTTC,CATRDHSYNEQFF
TRBJ2-1,TRBD1,TRBV12-3/TRBV12-4,few,TGTGCCAGCAGGGAGGGACAGGGCATCTACAATGAGCAGTTCTTC,CASREGQGIYNEQFF
TRBJ2-4,TRBD2,TRBV30,many,TGTGCCTGGAGGACCATAGCGGGAGGGGGACACTTC,CAWRTIAGGGHF
TRBJ1-1,TRBD1,TRBV27,.,TGTGCCAGCAGTTCCGGGGACAGGCGGGGAGCTTTCTTT,CASSSGDRRGAFF
TRBJ2-7,.,TRBV4-3,few,TGCGCCAGCAGCCAAGATTGGGGGCCTTACGAGCAGTACTTC,CASSQDWGPYEQYF
TRBJ2-1,.,TRBV7-7,many,TGTGCTAGCAGCTCTAGTAGCCAGGGATACAATGAGCAGTTCTTC,CASSSSSQGYNEQFF
TRBJ2-1,TRBD2,TRBV20-1,few,TGCAGTGCTAGAGAGTGGAGTAAGCGGGGGTACTCCTACAATGAGCAGTTCTTC,CSAREWSKRGYSYNEQFF
TRBJ1-2,.,TRBV6-1,few,TGTGCCAGCAGTGAAGCCAGGGTAAATGGCTACACCTTC,CASSEARVNGYTF
TRBJ1-6,TRBD1,TRBV7-2,.,TGTGCCAGCAACCGACAGGGGGCATCTTCACCCCTCCACTTT,CASNRQGASSPLHF
TRBJ1-1,.,TRBV30,.,TGTGCCTGGAGTGTATGGGTGAACACTGAAGCTTTCTTT,CAWSVWVNTEAFF
TRBJ1-2,TRBD1,TRBV12-3/TRBV12-4,many,TGTGCCAGCAGTACGGGACAGGGAGTTTTTACGGGCTACACCTTC,CASSTGQGVFTGYTF
TRBJ2-1,.,TRBV5-1,many,TGCGCCAGCAAACCCGACCCCGACAGGTCTCTTGGGTTCTTC,CASKPDPDRSLGFF
TRBJ1-5,TRBD1,TRBV7-9,few,TGTGCCAGCAGCTTACAGGGGGTAGGACAGCCCCAGCATTTT,CASSLQGVGQPQHF
TRBJ2-5,.,TRBV15,.,TGTGCCACCAGCAGAGCGCGGCAAGAGACCCAGTACTTC,CATSRARQETQYF
TRBJ2-7,TRBD2,TRBV10-3,.,TGTGCCATCAGTGGGCTAGCGGGAGGGCCTTACGAGCAGTACTTC,CAISGLAGGPYEQYF
TRBJ1-5,.,TRBV20-1,.,TGCAGTGCTAGCAACAGGGTTCTTGGCCAGCCCCAGCATTTT,CSASNRVLGQPQHF
TRBJ1-1,.,TRBV5-1,many,TGCGCCAGCAGCTTGCCCGGGACGGTGAACACTGAAGCTTTCTTT,CASSLPGTVNTEAFF
TRBJ2-3,.,TRBV4-3,many,TGCGCCAGCAGCCAAGGGGGGACGAAAGGGACAGATACGCAGTATTTT,CASSQGGTKGTDTQYF
TRBJ1-5,TRBD1,TRBV20-1,.,TGCAGTGCTAGAGCCGGGACAGGGGGCGGTCAGCCCCAGCATTTT,CSARAGTGGGQPQHF
TRBJ2-3,.,TRBV5-4,.,TGTGCCAGCAGCCCTGGACAGAGCCCAGATACGCAGTATTTT,CASSPGQSPDTQYF
TRBJ2-7,.,TRBV3-1,.,TGTGCCAGCAGCCACCCTTGGGGGAGAAAGTACTTC,CASSHPWGRKYF
TRBJ2-7,.,TRBV6-5,few,TGTGCCAGCAGTTACTCATTCCAGTACAGCTCCTACGAGCAGTACTTC,CASSYSFQYSSYEQYF